Shown below are 31 T cell receptor beta chains from a single sample sequenced in a study of blood T cell repertoires in COVID-19 (dated by TCRdb to the early 2020s). The library was produced with the immunoSEQ multiplex PCR assay. Not all clones reach the TCRdb copy of this immuneACCESS table, which keeps in-frame sequences only. Checked studies attribute under half of the gap to unresolved V genes and leave the rest unexplained. Counted in this sample were roughly 220,000 clones; 84% of them appeared once. In total, the top ten clones hold 6.8% of the sample. Sequencing input: PBMCs or T cells enriched from blood (not recorded which). All receptors come from a woman aged 40 to 55 who had recovered from COVID-19.

The genes are TRBV28 and TRBJ2-4, with D maybe TRBD1 (5 bases). Germline V lookup: CDR1 MDHEN, CDR2 SYDVKM. The CDR3 runs 18 residues. V lost 4 bases, J lost 0 bases, and 19 bases lay in between. The CDR3 spells CASSSLDADSLAKNIQYF. The CDR3 DNA is TGTGCCAGCAGTTCCCTAGACGCCGACAGTCTAGCCAAAAACATTCAGTACTTC.

The rearrangement links TRBV19 to TRBJ2-2; 8 bases align to TRBD1. V shed 10 bases and J 4 bases; nucleotides not matched to a gene: 5. The CDR3 totals 13 residues. The germline CDR1 and CDR2 sequences are LNHDA and SQIVND (reference sequence). CDR3 in amino acids: CATADRATGELFF. As DNA, the CDR3 is TGTGCCACTGCGGACAGGGCCACCGGGGAGCTGTTTTTT.

As DNA, the CDR3 is TGTGCCAGCAGCTCTAGCGCCCCAGAGACCCAGTACTTC. It specifies CASSSSAPETQYF. The gene calls are TRBV7-2 and TRBJ2-5, with D possibly TRBD2 on 6 matching bases. The CDR3 runs 13 residues. Germline values: CDR1 SGHTA, CDR2 FQGNSA. Trimming cost V 4 bases and J 4 bases, with 10 bases left between them.

V usage is TRBV5-8 and J usage is TRBJ2-1; 11 bases align to TRBD2. Trimming cost V 4 bases and J 1 base; bases outside gene matches: 4. The CDR3 totals 16 residues. Germline CDR1 reads SGHTS; CDR2 reads YDEGEE. CDR3 amino acids: CASSPLAGGSYNEQFF. The CDR3 region has the DNA TGTGCCAGCAGCCCATTAGCGGGAGGGTCCTACAATGAGCAGTTCTTC.

V and J are TRBV28 and TRBJ2-7; D gene uncertain. The V end was cut by 1 base, the J end by 5 bases, with 6 bases between. CDR3 size: 12 residues. Looked up from germline, CDR1 is MDHEN and CDR2 is SYDVKM. The CDR3 spells CASSLLPNEQYF. The DNA for the CDR3 is TGTGCCAGCAGTTTATTACCTAACGAGCAGTACTTC.

This clone was seen once. The V and J genes are TRBV30 and TRBJ2-1; D not resolved. CDR3 length equals 14 residues. CDR1 and CDR2 from the germline V gene are GTSNPN and SVGIG (reference sequence). The V end lost 7 bases, the J end lost 0 bases, and 13 bases lay between the germline ends. The CDR3 here is CASSRSSSYNEQFF. As DNA, the CDR3 is TGTGCCTCAAGTCGATCTAGCTCCTACAATGAGCAGTTCTTC.

This rearrangement joins TRBV5-1 to TRBJ2-1; 8 bases fit TRBD2. Germline CDR1 and CDR2: SGHRS and YFSETQ. The CDR3 loop spans 14 amino acids. Trimming removed 3 bases from V and 7 bases from J; junction bases left unmatched: 6. The chain's CDR3 is CASSSRGVGNEQFF. Written as DNA, the CDR3 is TGCGCCAGCAGCTCGCGGGGGGTAGGGAATGAGCAGTTCTTC.

The chain carries TRBV21-1 and TRBJ2-2; the table's D call TRBD1 went unverified against the DNA. TRBV21-1 is reported as a pseudogene. The CDR3 covers 16 residues. CDR3 in DNA: TGTGCCAGCTCTGGACCGGGACAAAGAAACACCGGGGAGCTGTTTTTT. Translation: CASSGPGQRNTGELFF.

V gene TRBV5-1 combines with J gene TRBJ2-1; 9 nucleotides align to TRBD2. CDR1 and CDR2 from the germline V gene are SGHRS and YFSETQ. This CDR3 has 16 amino acids. Trimming cost V 1 base and J 7 bases; bases outside gene matches: 9. This CDR3 reads CASSLSFSGSGNEQFF. The CDR3 DNA is TGCGCCAGCAGCTTGTCCTTTAGCGGGAGCGGGAATGAGCAGTTCTTC.

This clone was seen a single time. J is TRBJ2-2 and V is TRBV29-1; 7 bases fit TRBD2. Per germline, CDR1 SQVTM and CDR2 ANQGSEA. Trimming at V came to 4 bases and at J to 0 bases, leaving 5 bases not matched to a gene. The CDR3 spans 15 residues. In DNA, the CDR3 is TGCAGCGTTGCGCGTGCGGGAGCGAACACCGGGGAGCTGTTTTTT. It is translated as CSVARAGANTGELFF.

This clone was observed once. V usage is TRBV10-1 and J usage is TRBJ1-2; 8 bases match TRBD1. Germline assignment: CDR1 WNHNN and CDR2 SYGVQD (reference sequence). The ends lost 6 bases at V and 3 bases at J; junction bases unmatched: 12. This CDR3 region has 16 residues. CDR3: CASRGTTGGLDYGYTF. CDR3 DNA sequence: TGCGCCAGCAGGGGAACTACAGGGGGATTAGACTATGGCTACACCTTC.

V gene TRBV19 combines with J gene TRBJ1-2, with unresolved D. CDR1 is LNHDA, CDR2 SQIVND, per germline (reference sequence). Trimming pared 8 bases from V and 3 bases from J, leaving 13 bases between. The CDR3 is 13 amino acids. The CDR3 DNA sequence: TGTGCCAGTCCCTACTCTTCCGACTATGGCTACACCTTC. Its translation is CASPYSSDYGYTF. The full variable domain, completed using reference TRBV19 and TRBJ1-2, is DGGITQSPKYLFRKEGQNVTLSCEQNLNHDAMYWYRQDPGQGLRLIYYSQIVNDFQKGDIAEGYSVSREKKESFPLTVTSAQKNPTAFYLCASPYSSDYGYTFGSGTRLTVV.

This clone was seen just once. The rearrangement links TRBV5-8 to TRBJ2-3, with 9 bases that match TRBD1. Trimming took 1 base from V and 3 from J; bases not matched to a gene: 3. The CDR3 contains 15 residues. CDR1 is SGHTS, CDR2 YDEGEE, per germline. CDR3 amino acids: CASSLTGGLTDTQYF. The CDR3 DNA sequence: TGTGCCAGCAGCTTGACAGGGGGCTTGACAGATACGCAGTATTTT.

The chain has TRBV6-5 and TRBJ1-5, with 7 bases aligning to TRBD1. The V and J ends lost 0 bases and 4 bases, in that order; junction bases with no gene match: 3. This CDR3 contains 15 residues. Germline V lookup: CDR1 MNHEY, CDR2 SVGAGI. Written as DNA, the CDR3 is TGTGCCAGCAGTTACTCAGGGGGCCCAAATCAGCCCCAGCATTTT. It codes for CASSYSGGPNQPQHF.

The chain combines TRBV5-1 with TRBJ2-3; TRBD2 agrees at 7 bases. This CDR3 is built from 16 residues. The germline gives CDR1 SGHRS, CDR2 YFSETQ. V dropped 2 bases and J dropped 2; count of bases not matched to a gene: 8. The CDR3 sequence: CASSLEGGTLTDTQYF. The CDR3 DNA follows: TGCGCCAGCAGCTTAGAGGGAGGGACTCTCACAGATACGCAGTATTTT.

This chain links TRBV13 with TRBJ2-7; 11 nucleotides line up with TRBD2. The germline gives CDR1 PRHDT, CDR2 FYEKMQ (reference sequence). J gave up 3 bases and V 4 bases, and 5 bases lay outside the gene matches. This CDR3 spans 15 amino acids. The CDR3 DNA sequence: TGTGCCAGCAGCTCCATAGCGGGAGGGGTCTACGAGCAGTACTTC. It specifies CASSSIAGGVYEQYF. The whole variable domain, remainder taken from reference TRBV13 and TRBJ2-7, is AAGVIQSPRHLIKEKRETATLKCYPIPRHDTVYWYQQGPGQDPQFLISFYEKMQSDKGSIPDRFSAQQFSDYHSELNMSSLELGDSALYFCASSSIAGGVYEQYFGPGTRLTVT.

The chain carries TRBV28 and TRBJ2-3, with 9 bases matching TRBD1. The CDR3 has 16 residues. V lost 5 bases and J lost 4; bases outside the gene matches: 10. Germline V CDR1 and CDR2: MDHEN, SYDVKM. The CDR3 bases are TGTGCCAGCAGTCCAATACAGGGGGCTAGGGCAGATACGCAGTATTTT. Residues: CASSPIQGARADTQYF.

The rearrangement links TRBV9 to TRBJ2-5, with D perhaps TRBD2 (5 bases). The germline gives CDR1 SGDLS, CDR2 YYNGEE. The CDR3 is made up of 15 amino acids. The ends were cut back, 1 base at V and 2 bases at J, with 12 bases in the middle. CDR3 amino acids: CASSVSGSGQETQYF. The DNA for the CDR3 is TGTGCCAGCAGCGTATCCGGGTCGGGACAAGAGACCCAGTACTTC. Full variable domain (outside the CDR3, taken from reference TRBV9 and TRBJ2-5): DSGVTQTPKHLITATGQRVTLRCSPRSGDLSVYWYQQSLDQGLQFLIQYYNGEERAKGNILERFSAQQFPDLHSELNLSSLELGDSALYFCASSVSGSGQETQYFGPGTRLLVL.

Only one count was recorded for this clone. V and J are TRBV6-4 and TRBJ2-1, with TRBD1 matching 8 bases. Germline V gives CDR1 MRHNA, CDR2 SNTAGT. The CDR3 contains 16 residues. J gave up 7 bases and V 0 bases, and 8 bases lay outside the gene matches. The CDR3 sequence is CASSDSSGGGKNEQFF. The CDR3 coding sequence is TGTGCCAGCAGTGACTCGTCAGGGGGCGGAAAAAATGAGCAGTTCTTC.

V is TRBV5-1 and J is TRBJ1-4, with D perhaps matching TRBD1 (6 bases). There are 14 residues in the CDR3. The V gene's germline CDR1 is SGHRS and CDR2 YFSETQ. V shed 1 base and J shed 7 bases, with 11 bases lying between them. The CDR3 nucleotides are TGCGCCAGCAGCTTGCAGGGGCAGGGTGAAAAACTGTTTTTT. It encodes CASSLQGQGEKLFF.

V usage is TRBV7-2 and J usage is TRBJ2-1, with 9 nucleotides matching TRBD2. The CDR3 is made up of 15 amino acids. Trimming took 6 bases from V and 5 from J; bases not matched to a gene: 8. Per the germline V gene, CDR1 is SGHTA and CDR2 is FQGNSA. CDR3 bases: TGTGCCAGCAGTCCCGATCTAGCGGGAAACAATGAGCAGTTCTTC. Encoded protein: CASSPDLAGNNEQFF.

The chain recombines TRBV2 with TRBJ2-2; 7 bases fit TRBD2. Germline CDR1 and CDR2: SNHLY and FYNNEI. Unmatched junction bases numbered 8, after V lost 10 bases and J lost 0 bases. The length of the CDR3 is 15 residues. CDR3 in DNA: TGTGCCACCAGGGTACTAGCGTCGAACACCGGGGAGCTGTTTTTT. Encoded protein: CATRVLASNTGELFF.

The J gene is TRBJ2-1, the V gene TRBV7-2; D unclear. This CDR3 has 13 residues. Trimming took off 2 bases at V and 10 bases at J, with 12 bases between the two ends. Per the germline V gene, CDR1 is SGHTA and CDR2 is FQGNSA. The chain's CDR3 is CASSLRPTEEQFF. The CDR3 bases are TGTGCCAGCAGCTTACGCCCCACGGAGGAGCAGTTCTTC.

This chain uses TRBV6-2 or TRBV6-3 with TRBJ1-2; a possible D gene is TRBD1 (6 bases). CDR3 length equals 17 residues. V dropped 5 bases and J dropped 0 bases, with 19 bases sitting between them. The germline V gene has CDR1 MNHEY and CDR2 SVGEGT. This chain's CDR3 is CASSPPYGQRANYGYTF. Written as DNA, the CDR3 is TGTGCCAGCAGTCCCCCATACGGACAGAGGGCTAACTATGGCTACACCTTC.

The J gene is TRBJ1-2, the V gene TRBV5-4, with D perhaps TRBD1 (5 bases). CDR1 and CDR2 from the germline V gene are SGHNT and YYREEE (reference sequence). There are 15 residues in the CDR3. The CDR3 DNA reads TGTGCTTACCCTACCACCCCGGGGGCTAACTATGGCTACACCTTC. Its protein product is CAYPTTPGANYGYTF.

V and J are TRBV19 and TRBJ1-1; D gene unclear. Per germline, CDR1 LNHDA and CDR2 SQIVND (reference sequence). The CDR3 runs to 13 residues. V lost 6 bases, J lost 5 bases, and 13 bases lay in between. For the CDR3, the DNA is TGTGCCAGTAGCGAACTAAGGAGAACTGAAGCTTTCTTT. Translation: CASSELRRTEAFF.

V gene TRBV5-1 combines with J gene TRBJ1-1; D gene unclear. The germline V gene encodes CDR1 SGHRS and CDR2 YFSETQ. V lost 4 bases to trimming and J lost 0 bases, with 10 bases between them. This CDR3 has 14 residues. This CDR3 is CASSRYQVNTEAFF. CDR3 sequence (DNA): TGCGCCAGCAGCCGATACCAGGTGAACACTGAAGCTTTCTTT.

The V call is TRBV3-1 (or the pseudogene TRBV3-2), the J call TRBJ1-2, with a tentative D call TRBD1 (5 bases). The CDR3 runs to 12 residues. CDR1 and CDR2 from the germline V gene are LGHDT and YNNKEL (reference sequence). The V end was cut by 9 bases, the J end by 3 bases, with 11 bases between. The DNA of the CDR3 is TGTGCCAGTCGACAGTACGACTATGGCTACACCTTC. Translation: CASRQYDYGYTF.

V is TRBV27 and J is TRBJ2-3; TRBD2 matches at 12 bases. The CDR3 is made up of 14 amino acids. Per the germline V gene, CDR1 is MNHEY and CDR2 is SMNVEV (reference sequence). V dropped 5 bases and J dropped 7; count of bases not matched to a gene: 4. CDR3 coding DNA: TGTGCCAGCAGTAAGGGACTAGCGGGTAATACGCAGTATTTT. Translated: CASSKGLAGNTQYF.

V is TRBV7-2 and J is TRBJ2-7, with D possibly being TRBD1 (6 bases). Germline-derived CDR1 and CDR2 are SGHTA and FQGNSA. V was clipped by 6 bases and J by 6 bases, with 9 bases between them. This CDR3 region has 11 residues. The CDR3 DNA sequence: TGTGCCAGCAGTTCAGGGGTCGAGCAGTACTTC. Amino acids: CASSSGVEQYF.

The CDR3 nucleotides read TGTGCCACCGGCCGGGAACTCAGCGGTGTGGGCAATCAGCCCCAGCATTTT. Amino acid sequence: CATGRELSGVGNQPQHF. This rearrangement joins TRBV21-1 to TRBJ1-5. TRBV21-1 is designated a pseudogene. CDR3 length: 17 residues.